This T cell receptor (beta chain) was retrieved from a study of cytomegalovirus exposure and HLA in healthy donors. Sequencing used immunoSEQ multiplex PCR; TCRdb keeps in-frame clones, though not all of them. The data contain hundreds of thousands of clones, around 90% of them singletons. Germline loops: CDR1 MNHEY, CDR2 SVGAGI. V lost 1 base and J lost 0, with 5 bases in between. There are 14 residues in the CDR3. The TCR sequence derives from a woman aged 18-30 years in good health and CMV-seropositive. The chain joins TRBV6-5 to TRBJ2-3; D is uncertain. The sequenced sample consisted of PBMCs. CDR3 loop: CASSYFQSTDTQYF. In DNA, the CDR3 is TGTGCCAGCAGTTACTTCCAGAGCACAGATACGCAGTATTTT.